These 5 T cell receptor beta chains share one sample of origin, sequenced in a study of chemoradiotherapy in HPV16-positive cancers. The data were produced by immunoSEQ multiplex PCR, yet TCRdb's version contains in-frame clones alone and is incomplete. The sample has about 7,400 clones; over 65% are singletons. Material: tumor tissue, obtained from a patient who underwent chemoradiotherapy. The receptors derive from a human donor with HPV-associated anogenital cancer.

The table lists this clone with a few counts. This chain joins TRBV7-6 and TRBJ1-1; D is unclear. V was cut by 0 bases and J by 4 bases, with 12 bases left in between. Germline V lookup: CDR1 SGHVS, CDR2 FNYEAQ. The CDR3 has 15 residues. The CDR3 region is CASSLAIGIGTEAFF. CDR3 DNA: TGTGCCAGCAGCTTAGCGATAGGGATAGGCACTGAAGCTTTCTTT.

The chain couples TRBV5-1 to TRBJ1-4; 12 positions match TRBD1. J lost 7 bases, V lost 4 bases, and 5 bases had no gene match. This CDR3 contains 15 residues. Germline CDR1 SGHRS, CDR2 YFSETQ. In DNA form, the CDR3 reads TGCGCCAGCAGCATAGGGACAGGGGGCAGTGAAAAACTGTTTTTT. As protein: CASSIGTGGSEKLFF.

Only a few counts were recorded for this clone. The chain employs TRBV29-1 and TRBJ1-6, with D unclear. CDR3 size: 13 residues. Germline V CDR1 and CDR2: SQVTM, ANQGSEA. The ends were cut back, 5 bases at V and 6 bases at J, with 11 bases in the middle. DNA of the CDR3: TGCAGCGTTCGACCGTCCGTTAATTCACCCCTCCACTTT. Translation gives CSVRPSVNSPLHF.

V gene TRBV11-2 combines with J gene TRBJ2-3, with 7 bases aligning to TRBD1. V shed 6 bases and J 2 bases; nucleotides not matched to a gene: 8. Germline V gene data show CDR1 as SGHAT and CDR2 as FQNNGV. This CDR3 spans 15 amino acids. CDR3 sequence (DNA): TGTGCCAGCAGATATTGGACAGGACTCACAGATACGCAGTATTTT. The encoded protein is CASRYWTGLTDTQYF.

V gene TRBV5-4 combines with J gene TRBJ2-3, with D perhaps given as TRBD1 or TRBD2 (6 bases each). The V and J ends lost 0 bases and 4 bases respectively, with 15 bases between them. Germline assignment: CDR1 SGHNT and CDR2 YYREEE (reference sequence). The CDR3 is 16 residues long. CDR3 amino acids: CASSLAGASSPDTQYF. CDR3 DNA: TGTGCCAGCAGCTTGGCGGGGGCCTCGTCCCCAGATACGCAGTATTTT.